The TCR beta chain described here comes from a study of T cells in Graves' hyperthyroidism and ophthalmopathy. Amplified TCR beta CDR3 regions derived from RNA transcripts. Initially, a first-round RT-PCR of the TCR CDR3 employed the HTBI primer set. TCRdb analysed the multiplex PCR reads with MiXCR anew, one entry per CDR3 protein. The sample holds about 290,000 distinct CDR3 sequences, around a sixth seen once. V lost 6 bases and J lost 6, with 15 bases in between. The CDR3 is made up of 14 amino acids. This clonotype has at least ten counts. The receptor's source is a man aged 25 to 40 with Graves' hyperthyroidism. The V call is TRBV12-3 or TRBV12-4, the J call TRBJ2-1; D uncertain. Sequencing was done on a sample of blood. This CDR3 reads CASSRAGRVNEQFF. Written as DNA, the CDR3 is TGTGCCAGCAGCCGCGCCGGACGAGTCAATGAGCAGTTCTTC.